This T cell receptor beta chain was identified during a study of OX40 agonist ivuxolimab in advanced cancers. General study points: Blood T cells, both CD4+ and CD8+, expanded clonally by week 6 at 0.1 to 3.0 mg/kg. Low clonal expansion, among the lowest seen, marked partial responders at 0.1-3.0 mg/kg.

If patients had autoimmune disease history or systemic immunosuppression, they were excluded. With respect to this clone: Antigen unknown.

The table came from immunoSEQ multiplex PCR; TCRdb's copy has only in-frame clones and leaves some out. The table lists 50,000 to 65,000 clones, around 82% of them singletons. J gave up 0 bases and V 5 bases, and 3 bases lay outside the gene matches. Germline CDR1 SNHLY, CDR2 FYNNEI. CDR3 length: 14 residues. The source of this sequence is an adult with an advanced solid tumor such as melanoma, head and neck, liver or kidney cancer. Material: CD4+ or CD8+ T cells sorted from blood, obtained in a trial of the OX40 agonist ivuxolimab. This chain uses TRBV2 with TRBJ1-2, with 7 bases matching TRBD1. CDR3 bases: TGTGCCAGCAGTCCACAGGGGACTAACTATGGCTACACCTTC. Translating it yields CASSPQGTNYGYTF.